Listed below are T cell receptor beta chains from one sample, sequenced in a study of technical replicates of blood from several donors. Here immunoSEQ multiplex PCR was the method, and the copy in TCRdb shows in-frame clones only, minus some. The table records around 100,000 clones, over 90% of them present only once. The sequencing sample was made of T cells isolated from PBMCs. Receptor source: a human donor in good health. Both conserved end residues are trimmed from each CDR3. Fields, in order: D gene, V gene, J gene, CDR3 protein. The D gene is left open where the match is weak.

>TRBD1|TRBV6-5|TRBJ1-1
ASSYSTGGTEAF
>.|TRBV4-1|TRBJ2-1
ASSQDWRLGRWMEQF
>.|TRBV6-5|TRBJ2-4
ASSYSLALAKNIQY
>.|TRBV10-3|TRBJ1-2
AISESLYGYGYT
>TRBD1|TRBV7-9|TRBJ2-7
ASSTTTGVRSYEQY
>.|TRBV28|TRBJ2-3
ASSLVWGRSTDTQY
>TRBD2|TRBV29-1|TRBJ2-5
SVGAGEETQY
>.|TRBV5-1|TRBJ2-1
ASSLGFWGGASEQF
>.|TRBV5-1|TRBJ1-1
ASRNDWTVNTEAF
>.|TRBV11-2|TRBJ1-5
ASSLTGLGNQPQH
>TRBD2|TRBV19|TRBJ2-2
ASSIKRGGRELF
>TRBD2|TRBV19|TRBJ2-7
ASSIGLAGASYEQY
>TRBD2|TRBV6-5|TRBJ2-1
ASSWDYDNEQF
>TRBD1|TRBV28|TRBJ1-2
ASSQPSGQGGGYT
>.|TRBV18|TRBJ2-7
ASSPPGVGVYVYEQY
>.|TRBV28|TRBJ2-7
ASSFRNSGFDEQY
>TRBD2|TRBV4-1|TRBJ2-5
ASSQSGLAYETQY
>.|TRBV10-2|TRBJ2-3
ASSSDEEQY
>.|TRBV27|TRBJ2-5
ASRLTSRETQY
>.|TRBV5-1|TRBJ2-3
ASSYQGARESTDTQY
>TRBD1|TRBV11-2|TRBJ2-1
ASSLDSLDRAHNEQF
>.|TRBV5-1|TRBJ1-1
ASSLAQGGTEAF
>.|TRBV2|TRBJ1-2
ASSDRGYGYT
>.|TRBV7-9|TRBJ2-5
ASSLRQSARVETQY
>.|TRBV6-1|TRBJ2-6
ATDSSPSGANVLT
>.|TRBV7-2|TRBJ2-1
ASSQRVRAYNEQF
>.|TRBV7-6|TRBJ2-7
ASSSASRGSPYEQY
>TRBD1|TRBV19|TRBJ1-2
ASSIGGPTGAYGYT
>TRBD1|TRBV5-1|TRBJ2-7
ASTRQGDYEQY
>.|TRBV19|TRBJ1-2
ASTPGRGKANYGYT
>TRBD1|TRBV7-9|TRBJ1-6
ASNAGQGSSPLH
>TRBD2|TRBV5-4|TRBJ2-1
ASSLSSGGAPYNEQF
>TRBD1|TRBV28|TRBJ1-1
ASRWTGHPNTEAF
>.|TRBV5-1|TRBJ1-1
ASRNGSLNTEAF
>.|TRBV2|TRBJ1-3
ASSVSSGSGNTIY
>TRBD1|TRBV5-4|TRBJ1-1
ASSSGQQNTEAF
>TRBD1|TRBV9|TRBJ2-1
ASSEGQGRYNEQF
>TRBD1|TRBV7-9|TRBJ2-2
ASSSPGQRTGELF
>.|TRBV2|TRBJ1-2
ASSVGAVSYT
>TRBD2|TRBV19|TRBJ2-5
ASSTGLAGGGLETQY
>.|TRBV5-1|TRBJ2-5
ASSLAGETQY
>.|TRBV13|TRBJ2-5
ASSLGTQAQY
>TRBD2|TRBV19|TRBJ2-4
ASSPRLAGQTGAKNIQY
>TRBD1|TRBV15|TRBJ1-4
ATSLDRGWDEKLF
>TRBD1|TRBV2|TRBJ2-1
ASSDRRGTGLFNEQF
>.|TRBV21-1|TRBJ1-1
ASSKKAPRDRRDAEAF
>TRBD1|TRBV7-6|TRBJ1-2
ASSFPGGYGYT
>.|TRBV10-3|TRBJ1-3
AISGRIGGGAGNTIY
>TRBD1|TRBV18|TRBJ1-1
ASSPTGTGGEVAAF
>.|TRBV5-1|TRBJ2-1
ASWGVSYNEQF
>TRBD1|TRBV27|TRBJ1-5
AVGQTSNQPQH
>.|TRBV21-1|TRBJ2-7
ASSKEVRYEQY
>TRBD1|TRBV7-9|TRBJ1-2
ASSLTPGQNYGYT
>TRBD2|TRBV10-2|TRBJ2-5
ASQETSGYQETQY
>TRBD1|TRBV5-5|TRBJ2-2
ASSLLDRARLSGELF
>TRBD1|TRBV6-5|TRBJ1-2
ASSYSTGEVEYGYT
>TRBD1|TRBV18|TRBJ2-1
ASSPGQEYYNEQF